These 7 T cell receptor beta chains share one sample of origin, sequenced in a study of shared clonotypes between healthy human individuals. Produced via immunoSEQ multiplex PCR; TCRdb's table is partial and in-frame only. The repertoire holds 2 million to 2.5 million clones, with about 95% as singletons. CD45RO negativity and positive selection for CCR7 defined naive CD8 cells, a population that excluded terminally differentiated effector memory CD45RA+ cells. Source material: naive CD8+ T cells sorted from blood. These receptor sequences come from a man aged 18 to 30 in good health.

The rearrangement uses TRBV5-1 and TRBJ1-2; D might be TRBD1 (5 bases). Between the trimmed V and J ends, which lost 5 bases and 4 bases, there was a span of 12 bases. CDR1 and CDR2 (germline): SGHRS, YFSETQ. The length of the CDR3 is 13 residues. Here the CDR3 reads CASSLDISYGYTF. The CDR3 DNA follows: TGCGCCAGCAGTCTGGACATTTCCTATGGCTACACCTTC.

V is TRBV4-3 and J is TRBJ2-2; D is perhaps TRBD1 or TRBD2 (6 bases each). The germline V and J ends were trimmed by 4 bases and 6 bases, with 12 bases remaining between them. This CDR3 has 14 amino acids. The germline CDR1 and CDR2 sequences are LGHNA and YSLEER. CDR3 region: CASSPYRGAGELFF. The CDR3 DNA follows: TGCGCCAGCAGCCCCTATAGGGGGGCCGGGGAGCTGTTTTTT.

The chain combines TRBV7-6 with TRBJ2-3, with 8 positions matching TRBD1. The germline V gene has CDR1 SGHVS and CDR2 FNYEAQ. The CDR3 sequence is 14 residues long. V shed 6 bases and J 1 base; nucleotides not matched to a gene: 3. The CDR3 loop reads CASRQGARTDTQYF. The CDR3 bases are TGTGCCAGCAGGCAGGGGGCGCGCACAGATACGCAGTATTTT.

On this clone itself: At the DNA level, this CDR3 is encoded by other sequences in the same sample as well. CDR3 nucleotides: TGTGCCAGCAGTGAATACAGGGGCTCCTACGAGCAGTACTTC. This translates into CASSEYRGSYEQYF. This rearrangement joins TRBV6-1 to TRBJ2-7, with 7 nucleotides matching TRBD1. The J segment lost 0 bases and the V segment lost 2 bases, leaving 1 base of the junction unmatched. Germline V gives CDR1 MNHNS, CDR2 SASEGT. The CDR3 length is 14 residues.

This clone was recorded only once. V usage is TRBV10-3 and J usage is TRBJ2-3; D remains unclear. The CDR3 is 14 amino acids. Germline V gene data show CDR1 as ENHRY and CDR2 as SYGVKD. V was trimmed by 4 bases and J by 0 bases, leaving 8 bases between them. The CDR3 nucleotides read TGTGCCATCAGTGCCGAGGACAGCACAGATACGCAGTATTTT. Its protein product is CAISAEDSTDTQYF.

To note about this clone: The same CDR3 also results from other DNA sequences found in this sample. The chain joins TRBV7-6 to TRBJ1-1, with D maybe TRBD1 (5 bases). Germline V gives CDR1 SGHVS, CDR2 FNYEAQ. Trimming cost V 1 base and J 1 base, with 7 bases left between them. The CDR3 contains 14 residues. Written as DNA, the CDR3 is TGTGCCAGCAGCTTAGGGCAGGGGAACACTGAAGCTTTCTTT. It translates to CASSLGQGNTEAFF.

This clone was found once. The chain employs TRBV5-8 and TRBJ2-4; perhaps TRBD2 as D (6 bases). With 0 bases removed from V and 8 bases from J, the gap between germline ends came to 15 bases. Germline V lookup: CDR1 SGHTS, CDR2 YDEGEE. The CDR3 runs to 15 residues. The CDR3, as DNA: TGTGCCAGCAGCTTGGAGCCCAGGGAGCGGGACATTCAGTACTTC. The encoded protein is CASSLEPRERDIQYF.